The 5 T cell receptor beta chains listed next were all sequenced from one sample in a study of T cells in narcolepsy. Only in-frame clones appear in the TCRdb table, and some are missing; sequencing was by immunoSEQ multiplex PCR. This sample has tens of thousands of clones, with approximately 85% found just once. The sample comprised CD45RA- memory CD4+ T cells from PBMCs. The origin of the receptors is a human donor with narcolepsy.

This chain connects TRBV6-1 to TRBJ2-7; D may be TRBD1 (5 bases). V was cut by 10 bases and J by 2 bases, with 15 bases left in between. The CDR3 sequence is 13 residues long. CDR1 is MNHNS, CDR2 SASEGT, per germline. The CDR3 DNA reads TGTGCCACTGATCTGGACAAGACCTACGAGCAGTACTTC. It translates to CATDLDKTYEQYF.

A note on this clone: The same CDR3 can be traced to other DNA sequences in this sample. The CDR3 here is CASSVGQGKHGYTF. DNA of the CDR3: TGTGCCAGCAGCGTCGGACAGGGGAAACATGGCTACACCTTC. V usage is TRBV9 and J usage is TRBJ1-2; 9 bases agree with TRBD1. This CDR3 spans 14 amino acids. Germline V CDR1 and CDR2: SGDLS, YYNGEE. Trimming removed 2 bases from V and 6 bases from J; junction bases left unmatched: 5.

The chain couples TRBV7-9 to TRBJ2-2, with TRBD2 as a possible D gene (7 bases). Germline V gene data show CDR1 as SEHNR and CDR2 as FQNEAQ (reference sequence). The CDR3 consists of 14 residues. V lost 6 bases to trimming and J lost 4 bases, with 12 bases between them. CDR3 sequence (DNA): TGTGCCAGCAGGCGGGGGACACGCACCGGGGAGCTGTTTTTT. As protein: CASRRGTRTGELFF.

The V and J genes are TRBV5-1 and TRBJ2-2; 11 positions match TRBD2. V shed 0 bases and J 8 bases; nucleotides not matched to a gene: 21. CDR1 and CDR2 (germline): SGHRS, YFSETQ. The CDR3 is 21 residues long. Here the CDR3 reads CASSLVWGTRSTSGKVGELFF. For the CDR3, the DNA is TGCGCCAGCAGCTTGGTGTGGGGGACACGTTCGACTAGCGGGAAGGTTGGGGAGCTGTTTTTT.

The chain combines TRBV5-1 with TRBJ2-6; D gene uncertain. V lost 4 bases, J lost 0 bases, and 8 bases lay in between. The V gene's germline CDR1 is SGHRS and CDR2 YFSETQ. This CDR3 comprises 15 residues. CDR3 region: CASSVSSSGANVLTF. The CDR3 DNA reads TGCGCCAGCAGCGTCAGTAGCTCTGGGGCCAACGTCCTGACTTTC.